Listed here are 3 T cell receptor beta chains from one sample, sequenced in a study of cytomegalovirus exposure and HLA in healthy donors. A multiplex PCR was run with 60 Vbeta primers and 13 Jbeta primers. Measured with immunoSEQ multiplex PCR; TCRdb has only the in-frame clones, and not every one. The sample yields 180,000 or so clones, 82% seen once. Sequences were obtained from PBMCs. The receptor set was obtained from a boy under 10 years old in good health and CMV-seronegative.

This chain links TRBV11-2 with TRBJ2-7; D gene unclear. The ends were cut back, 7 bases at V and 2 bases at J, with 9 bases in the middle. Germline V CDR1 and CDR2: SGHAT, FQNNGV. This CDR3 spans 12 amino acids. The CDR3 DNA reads TGTGCCAGCACCTCCCGCGCCTACGAGCAGTACTTC. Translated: CASTSRAYEQYF. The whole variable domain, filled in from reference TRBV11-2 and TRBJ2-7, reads EAGVAQSPRYKIIEKRQSVAFWCNPISGHATLYWYQQILGQGPKLLIQFQNNGVVDDSQLPKDRFSAERLKGVDSTLKIQPAKLEDSAVYLCASTSRAYEQYFGPGTRLTVT.

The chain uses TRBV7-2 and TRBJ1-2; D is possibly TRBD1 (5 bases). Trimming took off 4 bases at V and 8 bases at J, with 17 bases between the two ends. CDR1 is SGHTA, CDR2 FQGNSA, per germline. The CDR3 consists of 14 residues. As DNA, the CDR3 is TGTGCCAGCAGCTCTAATACGGGGGGTATGGGCTACACCTTC. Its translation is CASSSNTGGMGYTF.

The CDR3: CASSSRRGSNQPQHF. The CDR3, as DNA: TGTGCCAGCAGCTCTCGGCGGGGGAGCAATCAGCCCCAGCATTTT. This chain connects TRBV7-2 to TRBJ1-5, with D maybe TRBD1 (5 bases). The CDR3 is 15 residues long. The germline V gene encodes CDR1 SGHTA and CDR2 FQGNSA. Between the trimmed V and J ends, which lost 4 bases and 1 base, there was a span of 11 bases.